The 23 T cell receptor beta chains below all came from one sample that was sequenced in a study of a mutant IDH1 vaccine in newly diagnosed glioma. The method was immunoSEQ multiplex PCR; TCRdb's version includes in-frame clones alone and lacks a portion of them. Here the sample spans approximately 70,000 clones, 84% being singletons. No antigen has been identified for these receptors. Documented time point: week 23, last vaccination. All doses held 300 ug of mutant IDH1 20-mer peptide, with topical imiquimod. Sequencing used PBMCs, obtained from a glioma patient whose treatment included an IDH1 peptide vaccine. The receptors derive from a man between 18 and 35 years old with glioma.

Only one count was recorded for this clone. The J gene is TRBJ1-2, the V gene TRBV18; no clear D. Germline V gene sequence: CDR1 KGHSH, CDR2 LQKENI. Trimming removed 0 bases from V and 0 bases from J, with 8 bases in between. The CDR3 is 15 amino acids. The CDR3 coding sequence is TGTGCCAGCTCACCACCGAAGAGAACTAACTATGGCTACACCTTC. Its protein product is CASSPPKRTNYGYTF.

This rearrangement joins TRBV7-3 to TRBJ2-3; D not resolved. The CDR3 loop spans 14 amino acids. The germline V and J ends were trimmed by 5 bases and 6 bases, with 15 bases remaining between them. The germline V gene encodes CDR1 SGHTA and CDR2 FQGTGA. The CDR3 nucleotides read TGTGCCAGCAGCCAAACACCTAAAGGGGATACGCAGTATTTT. It codes for CASSQTPKGDTQYF. Combining the CDR3 with reference TRBV7-3 and TRBJ2-3 gives the whole variable domain GAGVSQTPSNKVTEKGKYVELRCDPISGHTALYWYRQSLGQGPEFLIYFQGTGAADDSGLPNDRFFAVRPEGSVSTLKIQRTERGDSAVYLCASSQTPKGDTQYFGPGTRLTVL.

This clone is judged medium-sized. Other DNA sequences in this specimen translate into the identical CDR3. The rearrangement links TRBV19 to TRBJ1-5; unclear D gene. This CDR3 region has 15 residues. CDR1 LNHDA and CDR2 SQIVND come from the germline V gene (reference sequence). With 3 bases removed from V and 0 bases from J, the gap between germline ends came to 9 bases. As DNA, the CDR3 is TGTGCCAGTAGTATGACGGAGTATAGCAATCAGCCCCAGCATTTT. As protein: CASSMTEYSNQPQHF.

This chain uses TRBV4-2 with TRBJ2-2; 7 bases match TRBD2. V was clipped by 0 bases and J by 4 bases; unmatched bases: 11. Germline V gene lookup returns CDR1 LGHNA and CDR2 YNFKEQ. The CDR3 runs to 18 residues. The CDR3 spells CASSQEVGGTRSTGELFF. In DNA, the CDR3 is TGTGCCAGCAGCCAAGAGGTCGGGGGGACGCGAAGCACCGGGGAGCTGTTTTTT.

This sequence joins TRBV7-2 and TRBJ2-7; no clear D gene. Trimming left V 0 bases short and J 0 bases short, with 9 bases between. Looked up from germline, CDR1 is SGHTA and CDR2 is FQGNSA. The CDR3 runs 15 residues. The DNA for the CDR3 is TGTGCCAGCAGCTTAGCAGGGTCGGACTCCTACGAGCAGTACTTC. This encodes CASSLAGSDSYEQYF.

The V gene is TRBV7-3, the J gene TRBJ2-1, with a possible D match to TRBD1 (6 bases). This CDR3 contains 15 residues. Germline V gives CDR1 SGHTA, CDR2 FQGTGA. Trimming took off 2 bases at V and 2 bases at J, with 10 bases between the two ends. DNA of the CDR3: TGTGCCAGCAGCTTATTGGGGGCTACCTACAATGAGCAGTTCTTC. Its translation is CASSLLGATYNEQFF.

This sequence joins TRBV19 and TRBJ1-2; D is unclear. V was cut by 6 bases and J by 6 bases, with 20 bases left in between. The CDR3 totals 15 residues. CDR1 and CDR2 (germline): LNHDA, SQIVND (reference sequence). In DNA, the CDR3 is TGTGCCAGTAGATGGAGAGTTGAAGTCAGCAATGGCTACACCTTC. It specifies CASRWRVEVSNGYTF.

The rearrangement uses TRBV5-1 and TRBJ1-4; D possibly corresponds to TRBD1 (5 bases). Germline lookup yields CDR1 SGHRS and CDR2 YFSETQ. The CDR3 is 13 amino acids. With 4 bases removed from V and 7 bases from J, the gap between germline ends came to 11 bases. This CDR3 reads CASSRDLGEKLFF. The CDR3 coding sequence is TGCGCCAGCAGCCGGGACCTGGGTGAAAAACTGTTTTTT.

In DNA, the CDR3 is TGTGCCAGCAGCTTACTCGGGACAGGGTCTGAAAAACTGTTTTTT. Its protein product is CASSLLGTGSEKLFF. V and J are TRBV13 and TRBJ1-4, with 9 bases identical to TRBD1. Germline CDR1 reads PRHDT; CDR2 reads FYEKMQ (reference sequence). Losses at the gene ends were 2 bases for V and 7 bases for J; bases not matched to a gene: 5. There are 15 residues in the CDR3.

The chain combines TRBV19 with TRBJ1-2; no firm D call. The CDR3 is 12 amino acids. CDR1 is LNHDA, CDR2 SQIVND, per germline (reference sequence). V lost 7 bases, J lost 8 bases, and 14 bases lay in between. The CDR3 sequence: CASTNGVNGYTF. The CDR3 region has the DNA TGTGCCAGTACGAACGGCGTAAACGGCTACACCTTC.

This clone was recorded only once. The chain has TRBV27 and TRBJ2-3; D remains ambiguous. The V gene's germline CDR1 is MNHEY and CDR2 SMNVEV (reference sequence). CDR3 size: 14 residues. The ends were cut back, 2 bases at V and 1 base at J, with 7 bases in the middle. CDR3 sequence reads: CASSLRAGTDTQYF. CDR3 bases: TGTGCCAGCAGTTTACGGGCGGGCACAGATACGCAGTATTTT.

The chain links TRBV4-3 to TRBJ1-2; possible D gene TRBD1, 6 bases. Trimming took off 0 bases at V and 0 bases at J, with 11 bases between the two ends. This CDR3 is built from 16 residues. CDR1 and CDR2 (germline): LGHNA, YSLEER. CDR3 loop: CASSQDRAGANYGYTF. The CDR3, as DNA: TGCGCCAGCAGCCAAGATCGGGCAGGGGCTAACTATGGCTACACCTTC.

This clone was counted once. The chain couples TRBV4-3 to TRBJ2-6; D unresolved. The CDR3 is made up of 18 amino acids. Deletions cut 0 bases from V and 4 bases from J, with 16 bases between. Germline V gene lookup returns CDR1 LGHNA and CDR2 YSLEER. The CDR3 coding sequence is TGCGCCAGCAGCCAAGATGCAAGGGCCTCGCGGGGGGCCAACGTCCTGACTTTC. Encoded protein: CASSQDARASRGANVLTF.

CDR3 DNA: TGTGCCAGCAGTTACGGTGGGACTAGCCAAGAGACCCAGTACTTC. It codes for CASSYGGTSQETQYF. The chain couples TRBV6-5 to TRBJ2-5; TRBD2 agrees at 8 bases. Germline values: CDR1 MNHEY, CDR2 SVGAGI. The CDR3 spans 15 residues. Trimming took 2 bases from V and 1 from J; bases not matched to a gene: 3.

The chain carries TRBV6-1 and TRBJ1-1, with a weak D call TRBD1 (6 bases). The V gene lost 2 bases and the J gene lost 4 bases, with 23 bases spanning the gap. Germline values: CDR1 MNHNS, CDR2 SASEGT. The CDR3 loop spans 18 amino acids. The CDR3 region has the DNA TGTGCCAGCAGTGAACAGCAGACAGGATCCCCCAGGGGCACTGAAGCTTTCTTT. Translated, it gives CASSEQQTGSPRGTEAFF.

The chain couples TRBV29-1 to TRBJ1-1; 7 nucleotides line up with TRBD1. Germline CDR1 reads SQVTM; CDR2 reads ANQGSEA. The ends lost 7 bases at V and 1 base at J; junction bases unmatched: 6. The CDR3 has 13 residues. CDR3 amino acids: CSAYRDRNTEAFF. The CDR3 nucleotides are TGCAGCGCCTACCGGGACAGGAACACTGAAGCTTTCTTT.

The rearrangement joins TRBV2 to TRBJ2-2; D may be TRBD2 (7 bases). V shed 7 bases and J shed 1 base, with 13 bases lying between them. The CDR3 is 15 amino acids. The V gene's germline CDR1 is SNHLY and CDR2 FYNNEI. The CDR3 loop is CASKGGAGNTGELFF. The CDR3 region has the DNA TGTGCCAGCAAGGGGGGGGCCGGGAACACCGGGGAGCTGTTTTTT.

The chain couples TRBV18 to TRBJ1-1; possible D gene TRBD1, 5 bases. Deletions cut 3 bases from V and 5 bases from J, with 10 bases between. Germline loops: CDR1 KGHSH, CDR2 LQKENI. This CDR3 has 13 amino acids. This chain's CDR3 is CASSPRGSTEAFF. CDR3 bases: TGTGCCAGCTCACCGAGGGGTTCGACTGAAGCTTTCTTT.

This rearrangement joins TRBV30 to TRBJ2-2, with D unresolved. The CDR3 has 15 amino acids. The V gene lost 2 bases and the J gene lost 4 bases, with 14 bases spanning the gap. The germline gives CDR1 GTSNPN, CDR2 SVGIG (reference sequence). The CDR3: CAWSRGSAGTGELFF. CDR3 in DNA: TGTGCCTGGAGTAGAGGATCGGCCGGCACCGGGGAGCTGTTTTTT.

The chain has TRBV19 and TRBJ1-2; 8 bases are shared with TRBD1. V was pared by 10 bases and J by 2 bases, with 15 bases of the junction left unmatched. Germline V CDR1 and CDR2: LNHDA, SQIVND (reference sequence). The CDR3 has 16 residues. The CDR3: CATSPPRQGWNYGYTF. The CDR3 DNA reads as TGTGCCACCAGCCCCCCTCGACAGGGGTGGAACTATGGCTACACCTTC.

This clone was counted between two and nine times. The J gene is TRBJ1-4, the V gene TRBV28; 7 bases match TRBD1. From germline, CDR1 is MDHEN and CDR2 SYDVKM. This CDR3 region has 14 residues. Trimming removed 3 bases from V and 7 bases from J; junction bases left unmatched: 5. This CDR3 reads CASSLWDSFEKLFF. The CDR3, as DNA: TGTGCCAGCAGTTTGTGGGACAGCTTTGAAAAACTGTTTTTT.

The V gene is TRBV27, the J gene TRBJ2-1; no clear D gene. The CDR3 runs to 16 residues. V was cut by 6 bases and J by 0 bases, with 15 bases left in between. The germline V gene has CDR1 MNHEY and CDR2 SMNVEV (reference sequence). This chain's CDR3 is CASSSLDSSSYNEQFF. The CDR3 coding sequence is TGTGCCAGCAGCTCCCTCGACTCTAGCTCCTACAATGAGCAGTTCTTC.

This chain connects TRBV7-2 to TRBJ1-4; 7 nucleotides align to TRBD1. The CDR3 spans 14 residues. Germline V gene sequence: CDR1 SGHTA, CDR2 FQGNSA. Trimming took 6 bases from V and 5 from J; bases not matched to a gene: 6. This chain's CDR3 is CASSGDRRNEKLFF. Written as DNA, the CDR3 is TGTGCCAGCAGTGGGGACAGACGGAATGAAAAACTGTTTTTT. Full variable domain (outside the CDR3, taken from reference TRBV7-2 and TRBJ1-4): GAGVSQSPSNKVTEKGKDVELRCDPISGHTALYWYRQSLGQGLEFLIYFQGNSAPDKSGLPSDRFSAERTGGSVSTLTIQRTQQEDSAVYLCASSGDRRNEKLFFGSGTQLSVL.